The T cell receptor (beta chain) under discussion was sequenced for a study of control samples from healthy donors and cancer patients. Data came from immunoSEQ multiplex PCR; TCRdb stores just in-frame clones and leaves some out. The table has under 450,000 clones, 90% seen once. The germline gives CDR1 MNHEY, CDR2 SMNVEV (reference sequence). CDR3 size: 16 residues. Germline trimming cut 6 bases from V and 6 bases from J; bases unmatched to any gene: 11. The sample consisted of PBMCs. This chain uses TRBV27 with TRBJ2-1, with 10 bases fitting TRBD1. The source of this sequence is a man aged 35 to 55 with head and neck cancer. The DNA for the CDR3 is TGTGCCAGCAGCCCTGTGGGACAGGGGATAGTCAATGAGCAGTTCTTC. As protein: CASSPVGQGIVNEQFF.